Each of the 22 T cell receptor beta chains below was sequenced from the same sample in a study of blood T cells in healthy people across ages. Alongside a J-beta primer mix, a sample-barcoded 5' primer served in a second PCR lasting roughly 6 to 11 cycles. A single record per CDR3 protein comes from TCRdb applying MiXCR to the 5' RACE reads. The sample consists of approximately 800,000 distinct CDR3 sequences, about 59% of them appearing once. The sequencing sample was made of blood. The source of these receptors is a man aged 25 to 40 in good health.

This clonotype turned up a few times. V and J are TRBV7-9 and TRBJ2-1; D is uncertain. The length of the CDR3 is 14 residues. Germline V gives CDR1 SEHNR, CDR2 FQNEAQ (reference sequence). Trimming cost V 1 base and J 2 bases, with 6 bases left between them. CDR3 protein: CASSLEAAYNEQFF. CDR3 in DNA: TGTGCCAGCAGCTTAGAGGCAGCCTACAATGAGCAGTTCTTC.

This clonotype came up once. The chain joins TRBV4-2 to TRBJ2-7; 10 bases align to TRBD2. Trimming took 0 bases from V and 2 from J; bases not matched to a gene: 4. The CDR3 has 16 amino acids. The germline V gene has CDR1 LGHNA and CDR2 YNFKEQ. CDR3 bases: TGTGCCAGCAGCCAAGATCGCCTAGCGGGGGCCTACGAGCAGTACTTC. Residues: CASSQDRLAGAYEQYF.

Concerning this clonotype: At one end the junction does not follow the germline gene, possibly because of a read error. The chain is built from TRBV5-5 and TRBJ2-7; 7 bases are a match to TRBD1. CDR3 length: 16 residues. Germline V gene sequence: CDR1 SGHKS, CDR2 YYEKEE (reference sequence). CDR3 residues: CASSLRTGISIYVQYF. CDR3 DNA sequence: TGTGCCAGCAGCCTTAGGACAGGCATCAGCATTTACGTGCAGTACTTC.

The chain uses TRBV20-1 and TRBJ2-1; D is perhaps TRBD2 (5 bases). The V gene's germline CDR1 is DFQATT and CDR2 SNEGSKA (reference sequence). The CDR3 extends over 15 amino acids. Trimming removed 6 bases from V and 2 bases from J, with 17 bases in between. The chain's CDR3 is CSAHGKGDAYNEQFF. The CDR3 DNA follows: TGCAGTGCACACGGGAAGGGTGACGCCTACAATGAGCAGTTCTTC.

The chain uses TRBV6-5 and TRBJ2-3; weak D call: TRBD1 (6 bases). The CDR3 length is 15 residues. Germline CDR1 is MNHEY and CDR2 is SVGAGI. V dropped 2 bases and J dropped 3 bases, with 12 bases sitting between them. The CDR3, as DNA: TGTGCCAGCAGTTACAGGGGGTTAAGTACAGATACGCAGTATTTT. Its protein is CASSYRGLSTDTQYF.

The J gene is TRBJ2-7, the V gene TRBV5-6; 8 nucleotides line up with TRBD1. Per germline, CDR1 SGHDT and CDR2 YYEEEE. The CDR3 is 15 amino acids. The V gene end was trimmed by 3 bases and the J gene end by 0 bases; junction bases not matched to a gene: 5. CDR3 in DNA: TGTGCCAGCAGCTGGACAGGGTCAAGCTCCTACGAGCAGTACTTC. Its protein product is CASSWTGSSSYEQYF.

The chain carries TRBV20-1 and TRBJ2-1; perhaps TRBD1 as D (6 bases). CDR1 DFQATT and CDR2 SNEGSKA come from the germline V gene (reference sequence). V was shortened by 0 bases and J by 0 bases, with 12 bases between the two germline ends. The CDR3 has 16 amino acids. CDR3 protein: CSARDLGTSSYNEQFF. DNA of the CDR3: TGCAGTGCTAGAGATTTGGGGACAAGCTCCTACAATGAGCAGTTCTTC.

The chain couples TRBV20-1 to TRBJ1-6, with D unresolved. The germline gives CDR1 DFQATT, CDR2 SNEGSKA (reference sequence). Between the trimmed V and J ends, which lost 1 base and 7 bases, there was a span of 20 bases. The CDR3 loop spans 17 amino acids. CDR3 coding DNA: TGCAGTGCTAGAGGAATTAGCACCCTCAAAGCGAATTCACCCCTCCACTTT. Encoded protein: CSARGISTLKANSPLHF.

The chain couples TRBV6-6 to TRBJ2-1; TRBD2 is a possible D gene (7 bases). Deletions cut 10 bases from V and 9 bases from J, with 16 bases between. Germline V lookup: CDR1 MNHNY, CDR2 SVGAGI (reference sequence). This CDR3 is 12 amino acids long. The CDR3 region is CATPSGEGEQFF. Here the CDR3 DNA reads TGTGCCACTCCTTCAGGGGAGGGTGAGCAGTTCTTC.

CDR3 sequence: CASSLSGGATNEQFF. The CDR3 bases are TGCGCCAGCAGTCTTAGCGGGGGGGCTACCAATGAGCAGTTCTTC. The chain joins TRBV5-1 to TRBJ2-1; 11 bases match TRBD2. This CDR3 is 15 amino acids long. The J segment lost 6 bases and the V segment lost 5 bases, leaving 7 bases of the junction unmatched. Per the germline V gene, CDR1 is SGHRS and CDR2 is YFSETQ.

J is TRBJ2-1 and V is TRBV28; D perhaps matches TRBD1 (5 bases). The germline V gene has CDR1 MDHEN and CDR2 SYDVKM. Trimming shortened V by 11 bases and J by 8 bases, and 16 bases separated the two germline ends. The CDR3 contains 12 residues. The CDR3 loop is CACHRAGYEQFF. CDR3 bases: TGTGCCTGCCATCGGGCAGGGTATGAGCAGTTCTTC.

This clonotype was detected only a few times. This sequence joins TRBV4-3 and TRBJ1-4; no clear D. With 1 base removed from V and 8 bases from J, the gap between germline ends came to 20 bases. This CDR3 comprises 17 residues. Per the germline V gene, CDR1 is LGHNA and CDR2 is YSLEER. CDR3: CASSQVRYRGSEEKLFF. CDR3 nucleotide sequence: TGCGCCAGCAGCCAAGTGAGGTATCGCGGGTCGGAAGAAAAACTGTTTTTT.

In its sample, this clonotype was seen once. The CDR3 loop reads CSARDRAKDGYTF. The CDR3, as DNA: TGCAGTGCTAGAGATCGGGCCAAAGATGGCTACACCTTC. The chain couples TRBV20-1 to TRBJ1-2; D is ambiguous. V was cut by 0 bases and J by 6 bases, with 11 bases left in between. The CDR3 is made up of 13 amino acids. Germline lookup yields CDR1 DFQATT and CDR2 SNEGSKA (reference sequence).

The chain carries TRBV4-3 and TRBJ2-7; TRBD2 matches at 12 bases. With V trimmed by 0 bases and J by 1 base, 7 bases remained unmatched. Germline CDR1 and CDR2: LGHNA and YSLEER. This CDR3 region has 18 residues. DNA of the CDR3: TGCGCCAGCAGCCAAGAACCTAGCGGGGGGGCCCTATCCTACGAGCAGTACTTC. It is translated as CASSQEPSGGALSYEQYF.

V is TRBV12-3 or TRBV12-4 and J is TRBJ2-4; D is ambiguous. Trimming stripped 1 base from V and 13 bases from J, with 14 bases between. This CDR3 is built from 13 residues. The CDR3 region has the DNA TGTGCCAGCAGTTTAGGGTCTGTGGGTGAGCAGTACTTC. It specifies CASSLGSVGEQYF.

This clonotype was counted a few times. This sequence joins TRBV7-2 and TRBJ2-5; D not certain. This CDR3 has 14 residues. V lost 5 bases, J lost 7 bases, and 17 bases lay in between. Germline assignment: CDR1 SGHTA and CDR2 FQGNSA. The DNA of the CDR3 is TGTGCCAGCAGCCTCAGATATGCCCCGGGGACCCAGTACTTC. This gives the protein CASSLRYAPGTQYF.

V gene TRBV4-3 combines with J gene TRBJ2-3, with D possibly being TRBD1 or TRBD2 (6 bases each). The CDR3 runs to 15 residues. In germline, CDR1 is LGHNA, CDR2 YSLEER. V was clipped by 4 bases and J by 4 bases, with 15 bases between them. CDR3 loop: CASSLGGGPADTQYF. For the CDR3, the DNA is TGCGCCAGCAGCCTGGGGGGCGGCCCGGCAGATACGCAGTATTTT.

The V call is TRBV30, the J call TRBJ2-4; D perhaps matches TRBD1 (6 bases). The DNA end favors TRBJ2-7, so the J call may be wrong. The CDR3 totals 13 residues. The germline gives CDR1 GTSNPN, CDR2 SVGIG (reference sequence). This chain's CDR3 is CAWSVNRDYEQYF. Here the CDR3 DNA reads TGTGCCTGGAGTGTAAACAGGGATTACGAGCAGTACTTC.

The chain employs TRBV5-1 and TRBJ1-2; D call uncertain. Trimming removed 4 bases from V and 2 bases from J, with 12 bases in between. The CDR3 contains 14 residues. CDR1 is SGHRS, CDR2 YFSETQ, per germline. DNA for the CDR3: TGCGCCAGCAGCCTTCTGCAGCCCAACTATGGCTACACCTTC. As protein: CASSLLQPNYGYTF. Together with reference TRBV5-1 and TRBJ1-2, the CDR3 gives the full variable domain: KAGVTQTPRYLIKTRGQQVTLSCSPISGHRSVSWYQQTPGQGLQFLFEYFSETQRNKGNFPGRFSGRQFSNSRSEMNVSTLELGDSALYLCASSLLQPNYGYTFGSGTRLTVV.

This chain connects TRBV24-1 to TRBJ2-1; D is undetermined. The CDR3 loop spans 14 amino acids. V was pared by 5 bases and J by 5 bases, with 12 bases between. Germline CDR1 reads KGHDR; CDR2 reads SFDVKD. CDR3 DNA: TGTGCCACCAGTGGTCGCGGCCGTAACAATGAGCAGTTCTTC. It yields the protein CATSGRGRNNEQFF.

The chain links TRBV6-6 to TRBJ2-7, with 10 bases fitting TRBD2. CDR1 is MNHNY and CDR2 is SVGAGI in the germline V gene (reference sequence). CDR3 length: 13 residues. J was trimmed by 2 bases and V by 7 bases; bases with no gene match: 2. In DNA, the CDR3 is TGTGCCAGCACCGGGACTAGCGCCTACGAGCAGTACTTC. It translates to CASTGTSAYEQYF.

The V call is TRBV6-2 or TRBV6-3, the J call TRBJ2-6; D gene unclear. The CDR3 extends over 16 amino acids. Trimming took 2 bases from V and 0 from J, leaving 8 bases between them. From germline, CDR1 is MNHEY and CDR2 SVGEGT. In DNA, the CDR3 is TGTGCCAGCAGTTACACTTTAATCTCTGGGGCCAACGTCCTGACTTTC. Its translation is CASSYTLISGANVLTF.